This TCR beta chain was sequenced for a study of T cells after posttransplantation cyclophosphamide. Cells defined as naive were viable CD3+CD4+ or CD3+CD8+ and CCR7+CD45RA+CD45RO-CD95-CD27+CD28+. The CDR3 runs to 16 residues. J was trimmed by 6 bases and V by 5 bases; bases with no gene match: 8. The V gene's germline CDR1 is MDHEN and CDR2 SYDVKM. Using immunoSEQ multiplex PCR, the repertoire was profiled, and TCRdb retains in-frame clones only, with some absent. The table has about 32,000 clones, about 93% seen once. The chain employs TRBV28 and TRBJ2-5; 14 bases are shared with TRBD2. The source of this sequence is a woman aged 60-75 years in good health, CMV-negative, and a related stem cell transplant donor. Material for sequencing was naive CD4+ T cells sorted from PBMCs. The CDR3 loop is CASSPPGTSGRKTQYF. In DNA form, the CDR3 reads TGTGCCAGCAGTCCGCCCGGGACTAGCGGGAGAAAGACCCAGTACTTC.